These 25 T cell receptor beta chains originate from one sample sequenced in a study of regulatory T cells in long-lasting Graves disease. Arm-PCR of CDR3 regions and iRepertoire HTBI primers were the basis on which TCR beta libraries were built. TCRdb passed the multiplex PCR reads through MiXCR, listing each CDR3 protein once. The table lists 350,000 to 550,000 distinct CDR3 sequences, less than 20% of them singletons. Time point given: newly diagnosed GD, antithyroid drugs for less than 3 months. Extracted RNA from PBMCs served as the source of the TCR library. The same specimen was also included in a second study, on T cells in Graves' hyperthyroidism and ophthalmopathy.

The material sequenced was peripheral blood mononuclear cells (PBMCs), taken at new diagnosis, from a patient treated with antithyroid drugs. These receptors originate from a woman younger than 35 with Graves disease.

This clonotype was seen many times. This CDR3 is CAISPGQQNTEAFF. DNA for the CDR3: TGTGCCATCAGCCCGGGACAGCAGAACACTGAAGCTTTCTTT. V is TRBV10-3 and J is TRBJ1-1; 7 bases are shared with TRBD1. Germline values: CDR1 ENHRY, CDR2 SYGVKD. This CDR3 contains 14 residues. The ends lost 6 bases at V and 1 base at J; junction bases unmatched: 5.

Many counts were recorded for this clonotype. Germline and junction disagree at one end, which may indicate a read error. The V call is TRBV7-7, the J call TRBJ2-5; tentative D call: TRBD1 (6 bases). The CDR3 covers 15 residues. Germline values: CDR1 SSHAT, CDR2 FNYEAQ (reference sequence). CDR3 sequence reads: CASSYGTGYRETQYF. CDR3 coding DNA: TGTGCTAGCAGCTATGGAACAGGGTATCGGGAGACCCAGTACTTC.

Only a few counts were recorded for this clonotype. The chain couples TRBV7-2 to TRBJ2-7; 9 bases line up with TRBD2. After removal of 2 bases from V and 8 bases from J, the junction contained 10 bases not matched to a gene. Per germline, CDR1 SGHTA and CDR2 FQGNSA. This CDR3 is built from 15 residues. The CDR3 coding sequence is TGTGCCAGCAGCTTATCGAGCGGGAGGAGTGGCAAGCAGTACTTC. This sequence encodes CASSLSSGRSGKQYF.

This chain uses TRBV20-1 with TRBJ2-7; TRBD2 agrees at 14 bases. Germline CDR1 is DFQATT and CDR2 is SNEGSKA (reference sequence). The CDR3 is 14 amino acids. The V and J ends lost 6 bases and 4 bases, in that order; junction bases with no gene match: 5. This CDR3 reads CSAGTSGRSYEQYF. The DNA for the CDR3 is TGCAGTGCGGGGACTAGCGGGAGATCTTACGAGCAGTACTTC.

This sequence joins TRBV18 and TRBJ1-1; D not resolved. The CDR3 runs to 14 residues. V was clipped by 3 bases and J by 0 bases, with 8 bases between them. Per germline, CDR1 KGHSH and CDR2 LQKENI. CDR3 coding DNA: TGTGCCAGCTCACCTTCCAAGATGAACACTGAAGCTTTCTTT. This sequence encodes CASSPSKMNTEAFF.

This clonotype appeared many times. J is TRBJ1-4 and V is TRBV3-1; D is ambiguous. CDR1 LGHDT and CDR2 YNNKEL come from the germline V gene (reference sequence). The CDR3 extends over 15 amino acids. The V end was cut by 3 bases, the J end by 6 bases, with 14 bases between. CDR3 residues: CASSHRDFSDEKLFF. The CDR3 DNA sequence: TGTGCCAGCAGCCATAGGGATTTCAGTGATGAAAAACTGTTTTTT.

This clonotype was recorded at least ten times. As DNA, the CDR3 is TGTGCCAGCAGTTTCTATCCCGGGATAGCTAACAATGAGCAGTTCTTC. It encodes CASSFYPGIANNEQFF. The rearrangement uses TRBV28 and TRBJ2-1, with D perhaps TRBD2 (5 bases). V dropped 3 bases and J dropped 5 bases, with 17 bases sitting between them. The CDR3 is made up of 16 amino acids. Germline CDR1 reads MDHEN; CDR2 reads SYDVKM.

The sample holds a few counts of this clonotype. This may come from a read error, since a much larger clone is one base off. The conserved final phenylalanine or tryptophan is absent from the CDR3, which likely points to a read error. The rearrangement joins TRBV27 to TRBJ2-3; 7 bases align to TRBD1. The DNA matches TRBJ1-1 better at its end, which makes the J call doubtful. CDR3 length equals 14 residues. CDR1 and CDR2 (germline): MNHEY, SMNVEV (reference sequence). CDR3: CASSLRGGRTEAFL. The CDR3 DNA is TGTGCCAGCAGTTTGCGAGGGGGCCGGACTGAAGCTTTCCTT.

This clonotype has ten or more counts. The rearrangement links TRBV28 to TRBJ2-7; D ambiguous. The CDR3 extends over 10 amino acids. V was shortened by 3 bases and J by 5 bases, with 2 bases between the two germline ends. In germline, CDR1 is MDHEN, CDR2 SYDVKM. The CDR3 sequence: CASSFHEQYF. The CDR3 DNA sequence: TGTGCCAGCAGTTTCCACGAGCAGTACTTC.

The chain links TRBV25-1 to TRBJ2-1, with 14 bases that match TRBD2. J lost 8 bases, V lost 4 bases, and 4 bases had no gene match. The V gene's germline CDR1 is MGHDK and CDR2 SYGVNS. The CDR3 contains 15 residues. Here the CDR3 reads CASSVGLAGVHEQFF. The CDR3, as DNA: TGTGCCAGCAGTGTGGGACTAGCGGGAGTACATGAGCAGTTCTTC.

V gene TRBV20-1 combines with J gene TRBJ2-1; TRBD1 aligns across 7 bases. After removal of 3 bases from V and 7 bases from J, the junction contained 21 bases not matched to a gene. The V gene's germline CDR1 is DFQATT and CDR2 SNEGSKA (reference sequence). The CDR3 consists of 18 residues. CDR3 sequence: CSASFMGTALCRGNEQFF. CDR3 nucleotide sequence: TGCAGTGCTAGTTTCATGGGGACAGCCCTCTGTCGTGGGAATGAGCAGTTCTTC.

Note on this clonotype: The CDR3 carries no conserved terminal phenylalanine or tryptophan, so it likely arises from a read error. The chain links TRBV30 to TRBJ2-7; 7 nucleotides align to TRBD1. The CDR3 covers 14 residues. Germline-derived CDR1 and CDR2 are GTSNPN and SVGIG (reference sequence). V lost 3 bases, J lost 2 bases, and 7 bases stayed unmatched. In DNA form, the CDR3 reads TGTGCCTGGAGAACAGGGGATTCCCCCTACGAGCAGTACCTC. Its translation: CAWRTGDSPYEQYL.

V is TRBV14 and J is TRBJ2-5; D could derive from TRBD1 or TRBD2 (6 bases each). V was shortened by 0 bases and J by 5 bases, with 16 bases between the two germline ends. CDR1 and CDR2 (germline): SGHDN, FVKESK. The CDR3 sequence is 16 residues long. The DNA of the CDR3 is TGTGCCAGCAGCCAAGAAATTGGGGGGCTGGGGGAGACCCAGTACTTC. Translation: CASSQEIGGLGETQYF.

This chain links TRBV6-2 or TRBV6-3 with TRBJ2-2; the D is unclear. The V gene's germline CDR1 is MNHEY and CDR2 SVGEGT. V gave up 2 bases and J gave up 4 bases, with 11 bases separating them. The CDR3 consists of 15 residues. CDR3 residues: CASSYRPRSTGELFF. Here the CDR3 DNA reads TGTGCCAGCAGTTACCGGCCAAGGTCCACCGGGGAGCTGTTTTTT.

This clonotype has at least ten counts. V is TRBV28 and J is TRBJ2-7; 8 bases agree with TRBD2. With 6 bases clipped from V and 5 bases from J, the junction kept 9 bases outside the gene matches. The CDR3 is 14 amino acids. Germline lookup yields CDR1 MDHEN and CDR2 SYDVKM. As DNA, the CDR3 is TGTGCCAGCAGGGAACTAGCGGCGAAGGACGAGCAGTACTTC. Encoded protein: CASRELAAKDEQYF. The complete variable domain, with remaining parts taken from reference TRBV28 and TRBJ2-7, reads DVKVTQSSRYLVKRTGEKVFLECVQDMDHENMFWYRQDPGLGLRLIYFSYDVKMKEKGDIPEGYSVSREKKERFSLILESASTNQTSMYLCASRELAAKDEQYFGPGTRLTVT.

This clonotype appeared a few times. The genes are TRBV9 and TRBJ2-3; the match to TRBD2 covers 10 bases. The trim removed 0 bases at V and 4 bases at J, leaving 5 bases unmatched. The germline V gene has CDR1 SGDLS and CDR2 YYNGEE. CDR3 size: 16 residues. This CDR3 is CASSVDPSGSADTQYF. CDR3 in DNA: TGTGCCAGCAGCGTAGATCCTAGCGGGAGTGCAGATACGCAGTATTTT.

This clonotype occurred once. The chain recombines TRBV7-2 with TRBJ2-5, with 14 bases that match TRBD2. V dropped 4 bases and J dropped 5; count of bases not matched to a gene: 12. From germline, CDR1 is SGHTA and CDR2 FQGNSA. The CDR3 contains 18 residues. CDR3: CASSSTRLAGGWVETQYF. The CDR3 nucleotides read TGTGCCAGCAGCTCAACTCGACTAGCGGGAGGGTGGGTTGAGACCCAGTACTTC.

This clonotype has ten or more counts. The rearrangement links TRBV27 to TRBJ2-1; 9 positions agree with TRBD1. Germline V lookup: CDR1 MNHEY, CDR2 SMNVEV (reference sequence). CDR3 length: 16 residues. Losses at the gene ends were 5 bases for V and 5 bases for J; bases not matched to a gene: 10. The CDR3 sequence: CASSQNPGQGNNEQFF. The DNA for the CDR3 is TGTGCCAGCAGTCAAAATCCGGGACAGGGTAACAATGAGCAGTTCTTC.

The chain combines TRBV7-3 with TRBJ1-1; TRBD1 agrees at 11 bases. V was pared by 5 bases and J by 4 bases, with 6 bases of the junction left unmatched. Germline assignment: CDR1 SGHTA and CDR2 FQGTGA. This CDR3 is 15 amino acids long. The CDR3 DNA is TGTGCCAGCAGCACCGGGACAGGGGGGAGCACTGAAGCTTTCTTT. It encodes CASSTGTGGSTEAFF.

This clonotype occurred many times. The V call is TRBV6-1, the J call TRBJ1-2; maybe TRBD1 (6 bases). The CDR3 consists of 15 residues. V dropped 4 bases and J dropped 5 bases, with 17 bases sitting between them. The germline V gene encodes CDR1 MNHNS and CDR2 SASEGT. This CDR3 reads CASSAVQGPGYGYTF. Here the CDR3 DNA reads TGTGCCAGCAGTGCGGTACAGGGCCCAGGGTATGGCTACACCTTC.

The CDR3 loop is CASSERVAGAYNEQFF. The CDR3 DNA is TGTGCCAGCAGTGAACGTGTGGCTGGGGCCTACAATGAGCAGTTCTTC. The chain couples TRBV6-2 or TRBV6-3 to TRBJ2-1; D is undetermined. Germline loops: CDR1 MNHEY, CDR2 SVGEGT. This CDR3 is built from 16 residues. Between the trimmed V and J ends, which lost 5 bases and 2 bases, there was a span of 16 bases.

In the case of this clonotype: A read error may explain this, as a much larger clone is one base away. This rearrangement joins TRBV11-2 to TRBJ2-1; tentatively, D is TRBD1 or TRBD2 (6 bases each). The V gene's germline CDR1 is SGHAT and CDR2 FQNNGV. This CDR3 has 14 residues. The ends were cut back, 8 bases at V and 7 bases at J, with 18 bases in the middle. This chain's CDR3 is CASGYRLGTNEQFF. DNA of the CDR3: TGTGCCAGCGGCTACCGACTAGGGACAAATGAGCAGTTCTTC.

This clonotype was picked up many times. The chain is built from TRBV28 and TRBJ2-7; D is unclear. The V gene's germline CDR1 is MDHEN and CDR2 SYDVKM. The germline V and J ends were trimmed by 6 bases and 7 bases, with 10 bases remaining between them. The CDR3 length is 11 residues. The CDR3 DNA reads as TGTGCCAGCAGCCTACGCCTGGAGCAGTACTTC. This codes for CASSLRLEQYF.

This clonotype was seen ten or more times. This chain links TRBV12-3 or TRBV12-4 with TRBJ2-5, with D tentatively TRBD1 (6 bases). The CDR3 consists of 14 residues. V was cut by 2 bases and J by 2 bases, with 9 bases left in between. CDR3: CASSLSDRQETQYF. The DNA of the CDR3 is TGTGCCAGCAGTTTAAGCGACAGGCAAGAGACCCAGTACTTC.

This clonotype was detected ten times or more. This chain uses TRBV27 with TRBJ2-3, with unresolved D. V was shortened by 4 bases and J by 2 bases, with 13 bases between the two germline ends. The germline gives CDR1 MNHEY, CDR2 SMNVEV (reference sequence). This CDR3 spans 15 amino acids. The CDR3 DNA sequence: TGTGCCAGCAGTTCCCGGACCGAATCCACAGATACGCAGTATTTT. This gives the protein CASSSRTESTDTQYF.